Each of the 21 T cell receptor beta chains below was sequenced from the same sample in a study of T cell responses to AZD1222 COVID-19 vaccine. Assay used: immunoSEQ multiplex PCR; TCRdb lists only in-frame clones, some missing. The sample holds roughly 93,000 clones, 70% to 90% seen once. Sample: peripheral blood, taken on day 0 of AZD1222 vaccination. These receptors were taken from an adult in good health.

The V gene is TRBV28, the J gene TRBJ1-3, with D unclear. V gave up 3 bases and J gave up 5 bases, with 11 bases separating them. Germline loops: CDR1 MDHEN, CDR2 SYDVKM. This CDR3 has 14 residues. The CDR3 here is CASSFVADRNTIYF. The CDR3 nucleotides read TGTGCCAGCAGTTTCGTAGCCGATCGAAACACCATATATTTT.

The CDR3 spells CASSIGWGNGNQPQHF. The DNA of the CDR3 is TGTGCCAGTAGTATTGGTTGGGGAAACGGCAATCAGCCCCAGCATTTT. V usage is TRBV19 and J usage is TRBJ1-5; no reliable D call. This CDR3 spans 16 amino acids. V shed 3 bases and J shed 2 bases, with 14 bases lying between them. Germline assignment: CDR1 LNHDA and CDR2 SQIVND (reference sequence).

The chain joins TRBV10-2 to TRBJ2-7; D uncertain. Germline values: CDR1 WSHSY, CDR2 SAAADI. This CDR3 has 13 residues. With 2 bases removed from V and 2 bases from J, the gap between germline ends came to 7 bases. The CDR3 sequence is CASSEPPAYEQYF. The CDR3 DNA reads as TGCGCCAGCAGTGAGCCCCCGGCCTACGAGCAGTACTTC.

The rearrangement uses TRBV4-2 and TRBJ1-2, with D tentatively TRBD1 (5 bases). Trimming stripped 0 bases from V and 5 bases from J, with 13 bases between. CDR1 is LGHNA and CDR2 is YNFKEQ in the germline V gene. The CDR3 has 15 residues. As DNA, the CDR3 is TGTGCCAGCAGCCAAGATGCAGCAGGGATGTATGGCTACACCTTC. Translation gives CASSQDAAGMYGYTF.

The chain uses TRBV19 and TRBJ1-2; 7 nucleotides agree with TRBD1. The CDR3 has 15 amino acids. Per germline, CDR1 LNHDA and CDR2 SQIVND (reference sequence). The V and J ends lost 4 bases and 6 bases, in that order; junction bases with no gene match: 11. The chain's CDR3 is CASSTFDREVDGYTF. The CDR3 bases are TGTGCCAGTAGTACCTTCGACAGGGAGGTCGATGGCTACACCTTC. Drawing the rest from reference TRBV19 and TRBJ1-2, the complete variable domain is DGGITQSPKYLFRKEGQNVTLSCEQNLNHDAMYWYRQDPGQGLRLIYYSQIVNDFQKGDIAEGYSVSREKKESFPLTVTSAQKNPTAFYLCASSTFDREVDGYTFGSGTRLTVV.

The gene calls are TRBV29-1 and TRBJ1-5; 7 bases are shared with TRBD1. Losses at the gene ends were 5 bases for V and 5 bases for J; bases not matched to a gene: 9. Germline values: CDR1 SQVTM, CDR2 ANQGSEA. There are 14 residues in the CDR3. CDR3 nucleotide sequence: TGCAGCGTTCGTTCAGGGGGGGCCGATCAGCCCCAGCATTTT. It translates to CSVRSGGADQPQHF.

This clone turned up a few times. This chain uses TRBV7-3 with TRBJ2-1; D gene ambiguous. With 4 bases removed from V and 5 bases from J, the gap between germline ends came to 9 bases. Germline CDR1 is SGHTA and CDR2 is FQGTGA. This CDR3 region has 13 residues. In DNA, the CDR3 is TGTGCCAGCAGCTCGCCGTGGAACAATGAGCAGTTCTTC. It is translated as CASSSPWNNEQFF. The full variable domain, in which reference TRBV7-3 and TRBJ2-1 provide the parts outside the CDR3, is GAGVSQTPSNKVTEKGKYVELRCDPISGHTALYWYRQSLGQGPEFLIYFQGTGAADDSGLPNDRFFAVRPEGSVSTLKIQRTERGDSAVYLCASSSPWNNEQFFGPGTRLTVL.

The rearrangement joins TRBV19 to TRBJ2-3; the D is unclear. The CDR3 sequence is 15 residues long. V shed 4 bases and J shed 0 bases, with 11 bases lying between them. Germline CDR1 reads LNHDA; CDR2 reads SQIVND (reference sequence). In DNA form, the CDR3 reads TGTGCCAGTAGTACCCGGACGGATAGCACAGATACGCAGTATTTT. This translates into CASSTRTDSTDTQYF. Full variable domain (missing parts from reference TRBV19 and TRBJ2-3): DGGITQSPKYLFRKEGQNVTLSCEQNLNHDAMYWYRQDPGQGLRLIYYSQIVNDFQKGDIAEGYSVSREKKESFPLTVTSAQKNPTAFYLCASSTRTDSTDTQYFGPGTRLTVL.

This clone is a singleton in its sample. In DNA, the CDR3 is TGTGCCAGCAGCTCCTCCTATCAGCCCCAGCATTTT. The encoded protein is CASSSSYQPQHF. J is TRBJ1-5 and V is TRBV5-6; D not certain. The CDR3 consists of 12 residues. V shed 3 bases and J shed 5 bases, with 6 bases lying between them. Germline V CDR1 and CDR2: SGHDT, YYEEEE.

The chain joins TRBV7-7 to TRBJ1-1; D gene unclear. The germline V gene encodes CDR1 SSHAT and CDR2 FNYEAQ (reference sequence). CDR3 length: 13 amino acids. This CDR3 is CASSADKNTEAFF. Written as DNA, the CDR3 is TGTGCAAGCTCGGCAGATAAGAACACTGAAGCTTTCTTT.

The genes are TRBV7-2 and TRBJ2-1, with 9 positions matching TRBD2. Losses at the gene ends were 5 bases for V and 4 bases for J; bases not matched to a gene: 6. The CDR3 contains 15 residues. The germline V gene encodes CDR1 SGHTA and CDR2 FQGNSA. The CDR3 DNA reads TGTGCCAGCAGCCCTGTCGCGGGGGGGTACAATGAGCAGTTCTTC. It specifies CASSPVAGGYNEQFF.

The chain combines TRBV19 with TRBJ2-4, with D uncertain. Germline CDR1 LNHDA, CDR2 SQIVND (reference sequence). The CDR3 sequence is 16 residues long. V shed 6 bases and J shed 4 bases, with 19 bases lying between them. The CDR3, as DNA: TGTGCCAGTAGCACCCCGAGAGGTTTGGGTAAAAACATTCAGTACTTC. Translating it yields CASSTPRGLGKNIQYF.

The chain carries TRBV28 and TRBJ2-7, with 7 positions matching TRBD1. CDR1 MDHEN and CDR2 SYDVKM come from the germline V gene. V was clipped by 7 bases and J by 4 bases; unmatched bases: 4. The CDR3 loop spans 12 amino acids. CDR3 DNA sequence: TGTGCCAGCAATACAGGGGTATACGAGCAGTACTTC. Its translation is CASNTGVYEQYF.

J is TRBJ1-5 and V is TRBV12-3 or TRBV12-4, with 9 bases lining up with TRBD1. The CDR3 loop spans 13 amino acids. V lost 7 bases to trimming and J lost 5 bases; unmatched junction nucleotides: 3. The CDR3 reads CASTRDRDQPQHF. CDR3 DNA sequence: TGTGCCAGCACCCGGGACAGGGATCAGCCCCAGCATTTT.

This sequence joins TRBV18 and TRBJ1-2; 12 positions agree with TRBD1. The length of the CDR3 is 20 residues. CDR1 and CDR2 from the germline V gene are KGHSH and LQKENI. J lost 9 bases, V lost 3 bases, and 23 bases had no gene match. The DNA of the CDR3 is TGTGCCAGCTCACCTTTTACGTGGTTAACTTCGGGGACAGGGGGCGCCAGCTACACCTTC. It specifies CASSPFTWLTSGTGGASYTF.

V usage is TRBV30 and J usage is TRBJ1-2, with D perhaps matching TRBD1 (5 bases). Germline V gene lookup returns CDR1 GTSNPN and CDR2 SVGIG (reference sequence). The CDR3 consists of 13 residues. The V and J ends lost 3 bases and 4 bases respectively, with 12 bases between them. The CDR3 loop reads CAWSPGTLYGYTF. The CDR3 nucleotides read TGTGCCTGGAGCCCTGGGACCCTCTATGGCTACACCTTC.

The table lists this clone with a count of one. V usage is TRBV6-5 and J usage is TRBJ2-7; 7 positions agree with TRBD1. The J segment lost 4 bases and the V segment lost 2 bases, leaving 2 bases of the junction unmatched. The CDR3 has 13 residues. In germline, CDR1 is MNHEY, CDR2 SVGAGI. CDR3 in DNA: TGTGCCAGCAGTTACGACAGGGCATACGAGCAGTACTTC. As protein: CASSYDRAYEQYF.

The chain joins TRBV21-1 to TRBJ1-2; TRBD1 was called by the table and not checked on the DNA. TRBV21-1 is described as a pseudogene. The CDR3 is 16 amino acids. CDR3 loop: CASSSRRHRERGGYTF. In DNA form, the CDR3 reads TGTGCCAGCAGCTCCCGAAGACACAGGGAGAGGGGTGGCTACACCTTC.

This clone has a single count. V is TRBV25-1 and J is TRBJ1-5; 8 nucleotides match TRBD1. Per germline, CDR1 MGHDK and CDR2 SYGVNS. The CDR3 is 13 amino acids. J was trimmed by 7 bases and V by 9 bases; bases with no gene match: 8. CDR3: CARDRVSSQPQHF. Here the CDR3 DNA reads TGTGCCAGGGACAGGGTAAGCAGCCAGCCCCAGCATTTT.

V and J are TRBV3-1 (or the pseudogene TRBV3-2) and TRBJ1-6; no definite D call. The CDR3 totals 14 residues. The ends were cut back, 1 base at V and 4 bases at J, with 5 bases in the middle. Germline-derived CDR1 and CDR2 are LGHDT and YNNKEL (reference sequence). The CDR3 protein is CASSQVRYNSPLHF. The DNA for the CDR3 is TGTGCCAGCAGCCAAGTCAGGTATAATTCACCCCTCCACTTT.

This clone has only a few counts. The CDR3 DNA sequence: TGCGCCAGCACCAAAGGGGGCGGGGGAACCTACAATGAGCAGTTCTTC. Amino acids: CASTKGGGGTYNEQFF. The chain recombines TRBV5-1 with TRBJ2-1; D possibly uses TRBD1 or TRBD2 (7 bases each). CDR3 size: 16 residues. Trimming removed 6 bases from V and 2 bases from J, with 18 bases in between. Germline assignment: CDR1 SGHRS and CDR2 YFSETQ. Full variable domain (missing parts from reference TRBV5-1 and TRBJ2-1): KAGVTQTPRYLIKTRGQQVTLSCSPISGHRSVSWYQQTPGQGLQFLFEYFSETQRNKGNFPGRFSGRQFSNSRSEMNVSTLELGDSALYLCASTKGGGGTYNEQFFGPGTRLTVL.